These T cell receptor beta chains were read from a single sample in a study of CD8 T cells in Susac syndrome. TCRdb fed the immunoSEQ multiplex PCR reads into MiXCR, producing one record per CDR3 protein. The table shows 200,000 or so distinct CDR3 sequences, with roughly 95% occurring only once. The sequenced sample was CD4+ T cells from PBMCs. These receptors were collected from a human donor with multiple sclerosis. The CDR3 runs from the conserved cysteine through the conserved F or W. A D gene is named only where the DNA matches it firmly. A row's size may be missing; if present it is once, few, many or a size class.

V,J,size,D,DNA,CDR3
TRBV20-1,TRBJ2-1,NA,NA,TGCAGTGCTAGCCACCCCCAACTAGTGAGCAATGAGCAGTTCTTC,CSASHPQLVSNEQFF
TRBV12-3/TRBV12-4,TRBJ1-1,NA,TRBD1,TGTGCCAGCAGTCTCTTGGGACAGACAGAAGCTTTCTTT,CASSLLGQTEAFF
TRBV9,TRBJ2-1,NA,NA,TGTGCCAGCAGCGTAGCTGAACGGCGGGGTTCCTACAATGAGCAGTTCTTC,CASSVAERRGSYNEQFF
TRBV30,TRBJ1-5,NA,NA,TGTGCCTGGAGTACAGGAGAGTTTAATCAGCCCCAGCATTTT,CAWSTGEFNQPQHF
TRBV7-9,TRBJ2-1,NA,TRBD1,TGTGCCAGCAGCCTCCGGACAGGGGGAGATGAGCAGTTCTTC,CASSLRTGGDEQFF
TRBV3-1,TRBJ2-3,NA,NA,TGTGCCAGCAGCTCAGGGGGAGGGTCAGATACGCAGTATTTT,CASSSGGGSDTQYF
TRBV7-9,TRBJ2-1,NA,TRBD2,TGTGCCAGCAGCTTAGCTGGACTAGCAAAGACTGAGCAGTTCTTC,CASSLAGLAKTEQFF
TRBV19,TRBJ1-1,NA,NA,TGTGCCAGTAGCTACAGGATAGGACTGAACACTGAAGCTTTCTTT,CASSYRIGLNTEAFF
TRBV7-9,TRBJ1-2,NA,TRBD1,TGTGCCAGCAGTCGGACAGGAGCTAACTATGGCTACACCTTC,CASSRTGANYGYTF
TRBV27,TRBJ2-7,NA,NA,TGTGCCAGCAGTTTAGGTTCGTTGGGGCACGAGCAGTACTTC,CASSLGSLGHEQYF
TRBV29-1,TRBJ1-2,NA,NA,TGCAGCGTTGAAGGAGGCGTCAGCTACACCTTC,CSVEGGVSYTF
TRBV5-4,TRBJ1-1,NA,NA,TGTGCCAGCAGCTTGAACCGGGCCGCGCGGATGGCTTTCTTT,CASSLNRAARMAFF
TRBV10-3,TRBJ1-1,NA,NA,TGTGCCATCGCAGTCAGGCAGAACACTGAAGCTTTCTTT,CAIAVRQNTEAFF
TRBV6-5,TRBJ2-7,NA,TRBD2,TGTGCCAGCAGCTACGTGACTAGCAGCGAGCAGTACTTC,CASSYVTSSEQYF
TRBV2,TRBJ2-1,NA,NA,TGTGCCAGCACCCTTGAGGTTGGGTGGGACAATGAGCAGTTCTTC,CASTLEVGWDNEQFF
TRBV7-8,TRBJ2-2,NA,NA,TGCAACACCGGGGAGCTGTTTTTT,CNTGELFF
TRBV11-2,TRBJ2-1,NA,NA,TGTGCCAGCAGCTTAGATCCATTGACCCCCTCTGAGCAGTTCTTC,CASSLDPLTPSEQFF
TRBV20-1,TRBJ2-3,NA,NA,TGCAGTGCTAGGCGGGGAGCCACAGATACGCAGTATTTT,CSARRGATDTQYF
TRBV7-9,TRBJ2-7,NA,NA,TGTGCCAGCAGCTTAGCGTGGGGCTACGAGCAGTACTTC,CASSLAWGYEQYF
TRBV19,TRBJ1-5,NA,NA,TGTGCCAGTAGTTGGTCAGAGAATCAGCCCCAGCATTTT,CASSWSENQPQHF
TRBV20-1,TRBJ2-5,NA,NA,TGCAGTGCACAAGTAGCGGCGAAGAGCCAAGAGACCCAGTACTTC,CSAQVAAKSQETQYF
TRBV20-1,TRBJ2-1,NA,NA,TGCAGTGCTTTCGGACCCCTCTCCTACAATGAGCAGTTCTTC,CSAFGPLSYNEQFF
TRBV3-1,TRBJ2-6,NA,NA,TGTGCCAGCAGCCAAGTTTGGGGGGGCCGAGGGGCCAACGTCCTGACTTTC,CASSQVWGGRGANVLTF
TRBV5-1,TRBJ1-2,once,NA,TGCGCCAGCAGCTTGGGGCAGGGTGCGGGCTATGGCTACACCTTC,CASSLGQGAGYGYTF
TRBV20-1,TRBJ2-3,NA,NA,TGCAGTGCTAAGCATCGGTACCTCACAGATACGCAGTATTTT,CSAKHRYLTDTQYF
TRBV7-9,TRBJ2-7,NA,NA,TGTGCCAGCAGCACCCATTTAGGGCAGTACTTC,CASSTHLGQYF
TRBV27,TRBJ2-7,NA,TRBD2,TGTGCCAGCAGTTTCTCTAGTAGCGGGAGGAGCGAGCAGTACTTC,CASSFSSSGRSEQYF
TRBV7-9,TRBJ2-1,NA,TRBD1,TGTGCCAGCAGTTCCTGGACAGGAGACGACAATGAGCAGTTCTTC,CASSSWTGDDNEQFF
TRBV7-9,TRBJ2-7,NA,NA,TGTGCCAGCAGCAGGAGAGTCCCCTACGAGCAGTACTTC,CASSRRVPYEQYF
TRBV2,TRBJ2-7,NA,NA,TGTGCCAGCAGGAACAACGAGCAGTACTTC,CASRNNEQYF
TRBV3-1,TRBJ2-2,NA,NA,TGTGCCAGCAGCCAAGGGATTGGGGACCCCCACCTTTTT,CASSQGIGDPHLF
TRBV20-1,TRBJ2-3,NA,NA,TGCAGCACCAGGCGACCTAGCGTGGTTGGAGATACGCAGTATTTT,CSTRRPSVVGDTQYF
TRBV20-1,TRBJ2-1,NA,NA,TGCAGTGCTGAAGGACAGCGAAGCTCCTACAATGAGCAGTTCTTC,CSAEGQRSSYNEQFF
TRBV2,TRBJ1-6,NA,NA,TGTGCCAGCAGGCCGGACGTTGGGTCACCCCTCCACTTT,CASRPDVGSPLHF
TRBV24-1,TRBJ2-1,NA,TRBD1,TGTGCCACCAGTGATACTACCGGGACAGGGAAGGATGAGCAGTTCTTC,CATSDTTGTGKDEQFF
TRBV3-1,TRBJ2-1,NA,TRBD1,TGTGCCAGCAGCCAAACTTCGGTCGGGACAGGGCAAGTAGAGCAGTTCTTC,CASSQTSVGTGQVEQFF
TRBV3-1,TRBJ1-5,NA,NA,TGTGCCAGCAGCCCCTCACTGGTCAATCAGCCCCAGCATTTT,CASSPSLVNQPQHF
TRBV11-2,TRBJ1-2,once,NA,TGTGCCAGCACCTTTTCACTCTCGATAGGTGGCTACACCTTC,CASTFSLSIGGYTF
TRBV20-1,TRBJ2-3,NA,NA,TGCAGTGTCCCGATCGCCTTGGTAGATACGCAGTATTTT,CSVPIALVDTQYF